These 28 T cell receptor beta chains were all obtained from the same sample, sequenced in a study of blood T cell repertoires in COVID-19. Assay: immunoSEQ multiplex PCR; the TCRdb copy retains only in-frame clones and omits some. The table includes under 300,000 clones, around nine tenths detected once. The sample consisted of peripheral blood. These receptors all stem from a woman aged 70 to 79 with active or convalescent COVID-19.

The chain recombines TRBV9 with TRBJ2-3; the D gene is possibly TRBD2 (5 bases). Germline-derived CDR1 and CDR2 are SGDLS and YYNGEE. The ends were cut back, 3 bases at V and 2 bases at J, with 13 bases in the middle. This CDR3 region has 15 residues. Here the CDR3 reads CASSANSGFTDTQYF. CDR3 in DNA: TGTGCCAGCAGCGCAAATTCGGGGTTCACAGATACGCAGTATTTT.

V and J are TRBV6-2 or TRBV6-3 and TRBJ2-7; TRBD2 matches at 8 bases. CDR3 length: 14 amino acids. The germline CDR1 and CDR2 sequences are MNHEY and SVGEGT. J was trimmed by 5 bases and V by 4 bases; bases with no gene match: 7. The DNA of the CDR3 is TGTGCCAGCAGTTTAAGCGGGGGCCGCCACGAGCAGTACTTC. It encodes CASSLSGGRHEQYF.

V gene TRBV29-1 combines with J gene TRBJ1-1; 7 nucleotides align to TRBD1. Trimming cost V 2 bases and J 3 bases; bases outside gene matches: 6. This CDR3 contains 14 residues. Germline assignment: CDR1 SQVTM and CDR2 ANQGSEA. The CDR3, as DNA: TGCAGCGTTGAACGTGACAGGGTGGACACTGAAGCTTTCTTT. This sequence encodes CSVERDRVDTEAFF.

This clone was observed a handful of times. This chain connects TRBV28 to TRBJ1-3; maybe TRBD1 (5 bases). CDR1 is MDHEN, CDR2 SYDVKM, per germline. V was shortened by 7 bases and J by 11 bases, with 18 bases between the two germline ends. The CDR3 spans 13 residues. Written as DNA, the CDR3 is TGTGCCAGCACCCCCGGGACTCCCTCGGCCATATATTTT. Protein: CASTPGTPSAIYF. The entire variable domain, with the rest obtained from reference TRBV28 and TRBJ1-3, is as follows: DVKVTQSSRYLVKRTGEKVFLECVQDMDHENMFWYRQDPGLGLRLIYFSYDVKMKEKGDIPEGYSVSREKKERFSLILESASTNQTSMYLCASTPGTPSAIYFGEGSWLTVV.

J is TRBJ1-3 and V is TRBV6-5; TRBD1 might be the D (6 bases). Trimming removed 10 bases from V and 6 bases from J, with 13 bases in between. The CDR3 consists of 12 residues. CDR1 is MNHEY, CDR2 SVGAGI, per germline. This CDR3 is CATGHNPNTIYF. CDR3 DNA: TGTGCCACGGGACACAATCCAAACACCATATATTTT.

V usage is TRBV4-3 and J usage is TRBJ2-2; weak D call: TRBD2 (5 bases). CDR1 LGHNA and CDR2 YSLEER come from the germline V gene. The length of the CDR3 is 15 residues. V lost 0 bases and J 7 bases, leaving 12 bases between the germline ends. The CDR3 sequence is CASSQDEWESGELFF. The CDR3, as DNA: TGCGCCAGCAGCCAAGACGAGTGGGAGAGCGGGGAGCTGTTTTTT.

The chain recombines TRBV7-9 with TRBJ2-6; D unclear. Per germline, CDR1 SEHNR and CDR2 FQNEAQ (reference sequence). The CDR3 has 13 residues. Trimming left V 10 bases short and J 1 base short, with 8 bases between. This chain's CDR3 is CATLTSGANVLTF. The CDR3 DNA follows: TGTGCCACATTAACATCTGGGGCCAACGTCCTGACTTTC.

The J gene is TRBJ2-5, the V gene TRBV6-1; the D gene is possibly TRBD1 (5 bases). Germline CDR1 and CDR2: MNHNS and SASEGT. Trimming took off 2 bases at V and 7 bases at J, with 23 bases between the two ends. The CDR3 spans 17 residues. CDR3 amino acids: CASSEWGWAQDPGTQYF. CDR3 coding DNA: TGTGCCAGCAGTGAATGGGGCTGGGCCCAGGATCCGGGGACCCAGTACTTC.

In its sample, this clone was seen a few times. The chain employs TRBV5-5 and TRBJ1-1; D is ambiguous. V was clipped by 0 bases and J by 0 bases, with 9 bases between them. This CDR3 contains 15 residues. Germline V CDR1 and CDR2: SGHKS, YYEKEE (reference sequence). DNA of the CDR3: TGTGCCAGCAGCTTGGCGGGAGGGATGAACACTGAAGCTTTCTTT. This translates into CASSLAGGMNTEAFF.

This clone appeared a single time. The CDR3 sequence is CASSARTGWGTGELFF. CDR3 coding DNA: TGTGCCAGTAGTGCTCGGACAGGTTGGGGGACCGGGGAGCTGTTTTTT. The chain uses TRBV19 and TRBJ2-2, with 7 bases identical to TRBD1. The CDR3 consists of 16 residues. V shed 5 bases and J 5 bases; nucleotides not matched to a gene: 11. In germline, CDR1 is LNHDA, CDR2 SQIVND (reference sequence).

The count of this clone is one. CDR3 loop: CASSQTTGMGNTEAFF. In DNA, the CDR3 is TGTGCCAGCAGCCAAACCACAGGAATGGGGAACACTGAAGCTTTCTTT. The rearrangement links TRBV4-2 to TRBJ1-1; TRBD1 might be the D (5 bases). CDR1 and CDR2 from the germline V gene are LGHNA and YNFKEQ. Trimming pared 2 bases from V and 1 base from J, leaving 14 bases between. The CDR3 runs to 16 residues.

The chain employs TRBV3-1 (or the pseudogene TRBV3-2) and TRBJ1-2; 8 nucleotides align to TRBD1. Unmatched junction bases numbered 8, after V lost 6 bases and J lost 8 bases. The CDR3 extends over 13 amino acids. Germline CDR1 and CDR2: LGHDT and YNNKEL (reference sequence). CDR3 region: CASRAQGAGGYTF. CDR3 DNA: TGTGCCAGCAGGGCCCAGGGGGCAGGAGGCTACACCTTC.

The chain combines TRBV4-3 with TRBJ1-6; D gene ambiguous. The CDR3 has 13 amino acids. Germline CDR1 LGHNA, CDR2 YSLEER. Trimming stripped 2 bases from V and 8 bases from J, with 7 bases between. For the CDR3, the DNA is TGCGCCAGCAGCCAAAAGGCGGATTCACCCCTCCACTTT. The encoded protein is CASSQKADSPLHF.

The genes are TRBV6-6 and TRBJ2-6; possible D gene TRBD1, 5 bases. The CDR3 totals 16 residues. Between the trimmed V and J ends, which lost 2 bases and 0 bases, there was a span of 8 bases. CDR1 and CDR2 (germline): MNHNY, SVGAGI (reference sequence). The CDR3 here is CASSYGADSGANVLTF. CDR3 nucleotides: TGTGCCAGCAGTTACGGGGCCGACTCTGGGGCCAACGTCCTGACTTTC.

The chain carries TRBV19 and TRBJ1-5; TRBD1 might be the D (6 bases). Germline values: CDR1 LNHDA, CDR2 SQIVND (reference sequence). The length of the CDR3 is 14 residues. The ends were cut back, 5 bases at V and 2 bases at J, with 10 bases in the middle. The CDR3, as DNA: TGTGCCAGTAGTTCTTACAGGGGCAATCAGCCCCAGCATTTT. Its translation: CASSSYRGNQPQHF.

The chain links TRBV7-8 to TRBJ2-1, with TRBD1 identical over 7 bases. Germline CDR1 SGHVS, CDR2 FQNEAQ. CDR3 length equals 16 residues. The V gene end was trimmed by 4 bases and the J gene end by 7 bases; junction bases not matched to a gene: 13. The CDR3 DNA reads as TGTGCCAGCAGCTATCTATCTTGGGACAGCGGTAATGAGCAGTTCTTC. It is translated as CASSYLSWDSGNEQFF.

J is TRBJ1-2 and V is TRBV5-6; 7 bases map to TRBD1. Losses at the gene ends were 1 base for V and 7 bases for J; bases not matched to a gene: 10. In germline, CDR1 is SGHDT, CDR2 YYEEEE. The CDR3 sequence is 15 residues long. The CDR3 sequence: CASSLYRQGETGYTF. The CDR3 region has the DNA TGTGCCAGCAGCTTGTATCGGCAGGGGGAAACTGGCTACACCTTC. The variable domain in full, with the rest retrieved from reference TRBV5-6 and TRBJ1-2, is DAGVTQSPTHLIKTRGQQVTLRCSPKSGHDTVSWYQQALGQGPQFIFQYYEEEERQRGNFPDRFSGHQFPNYSSELNVNALLLGDSALYLCASSLYRQGETGYTFGSGTRLTVV.

This chain uses TRBV12-3 or TRBV12-4 with TRBJ1-2, with D possibly matching TRBD1 (5 bases). The V and J ends lost 7 bases and 8 bases respectively, with 17 bases between them. The CDR3 contains 13 residues. CDR3 DNA: TGTGCCAGCACTTTCGGGCAGGGAGGGGGCTACACCTTC. This codes for CASTFGQGGGYTF.

The CDR3 is CASSLGHSVIQRNEQFF. CDR3 DNA: TGTGCCAGCAGCTTGGGTCATTCGGTAATTCAGCGCAATGAGCAGTTCTTC. V gene TRBV5-5 combines with J gene TRBJ2-1; unclear D gene. There are 17 residues in the CDR3. The V gene lost 0 bases and the J gene lost 6 bases, with 19 bases spanning the gap. Germline V gives CDR1 SGHKS, CDR2 YYEKEE (reference sequence).

The chain uses TRBV18 and TRBJ2-2; no clear D. V dropped 4 bases and J dropped 1 base, with 4 bases sitting between them. The CDR3 covers 13 residues. Germline-derived CDR1 and CDR2 are KGHSH and LQKENI. The CDR3 nucleotides read TGTGCCAGCTCACTTCAGAACACCGGGGAGCTGTTTTTT. Residues: CASSLQNTGELFF.

This clone has just a few counts. The chain uses TRBV24-1 and TRBJ2-2, with 8 bases fitting TRBD2. The germline CDR1 and CDR2 sequences are KGHDR and SFDVKD. V gave up 3 bases and J gave up 0 bases; unmatched junction bases: 2. CDR3 length: 16 residues. In DNA form, the CDR3 reads TGTGCCACCAGTGATCCGGGACTAGCGAACACCGGGGAGCTGTTTTTT. Residues: CATSDPGLANTGELFF.

The genes are TRBV6-5 and TRBJ2-2; perhaps TRBD2 as D (7 bases). Germline values: CDR1 MNHEY, CDR2 SVGAGI. This CDR3 is built from 16 residues. V was pared by 4 bases and J by 1 base, with 13 bases between. The CDR3 loop is CASSSGGAQNTGELFF. The CDR3 DNA follows: TGTGCCAGCAGTTCTGGGGGGGCACAGAACACCGGGGAGCTGTTTTTT.

This chain connects TRBV6-5 to TRBJ2-7; 7 bases map to TRBD1. Germline V lookup: CDR1 MNHEY, CDR2 SVGAGI. This CDR3 contains 14 residues. Trimming at V came to 6 bases and at J to 1 base, leaving 6 bases not matched to a gene. The CDR3 here is CASSHNRGSYEQYF. The CDR3 bases are TGTGCCAGCAGCCATAACAGGGGTTCCTACGAGCAGTACTTC.

This clone showed up just once. The J gene is TRBJ1-1, the V gene TRBV4-2; possibly TRBD1 for D (5 bases). The CDR3 has 14 residues. Trimming shortened V by 3 bases and J by 1 base, and 9 bases separated the two germline ends. Germline CDR1 is LGHNA and CDR2 is YNFKEQ. The CDR3 reads CASSQGRTNTEAFF. The CDR3 DNA follows: TGTGCCAGCAGCCAGGGGCGGACGAACACTGAAGCTTTCTTT.

The chain couples TRBV12-3 or TRBV12-4 to TRBJ1-2; maybe TRBD1 (6 bases). This CDR3 has 12 residues. Trimming took off 5 bases at V and 4 bases at J, with 8 bases between the two ends. CDR3 sequence: CASSGQTYGYTF. The CDR3 nucleotides read TGTGCCAGCAGTGGACAGACCTATGGCTACACCTTC.

The chain employs TRBV5-4 and TRBJ2-3; 9 bases fit TRBD1. This CDR3 has 15 residues. Germline values: CDR1 SGHNT, CDR2 YYREEE (reference sequence). Trimming removed 4 bases from V and 3 bases from J; junction bases left unmatched: 6. DNA of the CDR3: TGTGCCAGCAGCCCGCCGGGACAGGGAACAGATACGCAGTATTTT. As protein: CASSPPGQGTDTQYF.

This chain joins TRBV2 and TRBJ1-2, with a tentative D call TRBD1 (5 bases). V was trimmed by 6 bases and J by 1 base, leaving 9 bases between them. The germline CDR1 and CDR2 sequences are SNHLY and FYNNEI. The CDR3 is 13 residues long. The CDR3 bases are TGTGCCAGCAGCCTCAGGGATAACTATGGCTACACCTTC. Translating it yields CASSLRDNYGYTF.

This chain links TRBV12-3 or TRBV12-4 with TRBJ1-2, with a weak D call TRBD1 (5 bases). The length of the CDR3 is 12 residues. Trimming cost V 3 bases and J 6 bases, with 8 bases left between them. The chain's CDR3 is CASSLTVNGYTF. CDR3 bases: TGTGCCAGCAGTTTGACAGTTAATGGCTACACCTTC.